Included here is one T cell receptor beta chain sequence, with context. This sample is part of a study of blood T cell repertoires in COVID-19. Germline V gene sequence: CDR1 LGHDT, CDR2 YNNKEL (reference sequence). The CDR3 consists of 16 residues. V gave up 4 bases and J gave up 12 bases; unmatched junction bases: 15. Produced via immunoSEQ multiplex PCR; TCRdb's table is partial and in-frame only. The sample carries about 270,000 clones, around 85% recorded once. V is TRBV3-1 (or the pseudogene TRBV3-2) and J is TRBJ2-1, with 10 bases matching TRBD2. Sequenced: peripheral blood. The clonotype comes from a human donor with COVID-19, enrolled during active disease. The donor label of this sample is uncertain. CDR3 residues: CASSPSGSLAGAGQFF. CDR3 DNA sequence: TGTGCCAGCAGCCCTAGCGGGAGTCTTGCCGGCGCTGGGCAGTTCTTC.